This entry features one TCR beta chain sequence. Its antigen remains unknown. V was shortened by 6 bases and J by 3 bases, with 12 bases between the two germline ends. From germline, CDR1 is MNHEY and CDR2 SVGEGT. The CDR3 spans 13 residues. The data stem from a study of T cell repertoires in cytomegalovirus infection. Study at large: It can be stated that public TCR beta signatures indicated CMV infection as well as a matching HLA type.

TCRdb recomputed calls from the reads with MiXCR, one row per CDR3 protein. Altogether around 550,000 distinct CDR3 sequences are present, more than 20% being singletons, with the ten largest covering roughly an eighth. Study results and limitations: Ex vivo, HLA-C-restricted CMV-specific TCR beta clonotypes prevailed over the rest of the response. Cumulative public TCR beta family frequency identified CMV carriers with the relevant HLA.

This chain connects TRBV6-2 or TRBV6-3 to TRBJ2-7, with a weak D call TRBD1 (5 bases). This TCR came from a human donor in good health (CMV status not recorded). Some clones in this sample may be carry-over from other donors' samples. The sample consisted of PBMCs. CDR3 protein: CASSHVTVYEQYF. For the CDR3, the DNA is TGTGCCAGCAGCCACGTGACAGTCTACGAGCAGTACTTC.